This entry lists 10 T cell receptor beta chains sequenced from one sample in a study of vaccination and CD4 T cells after COVID-19 (dated by TCRdb to the early 2020s). The sample's treatment or condition label is to be understood as: roughly ten-day PBMC culture with coronavirus spike peptide pools or control peptides (ViraFEST assay). CD4+ T cells from unexposed donors were collected before the COVID-19 pandemic (2011-2018). Libraries were constructed by PCR. The instrument given in TCRdb is Illumina iSeq 100. TCR sequencing of DNA from cultured CD4+ T cells used the Oncomine TCR Beta short-read assay at the Johns Hopkins FTIC core. TCRdb's own reprocessing of the public reads used fastp at Q25 and MiXCR and kept productive beta chains. One record per CDR3 amino acid sequence lists the most common genes and DNA. The sample table holds some 10,000 distinct CDR3 sequences, of which roughly 52% were seen once. The top ten clones comprise 17% of the sample.

These receptors lack a known antigen. The sample comprised CD4+ T cells from blood, cultured in vitro. These receptors all stem from a human donor in good health.

A remark on this clonotype: Because the CDR3's place on the DNA is in doubt, the DNA is left out and the CDR3 is given as listed by TCRdb. CDR3 loop: CASSSSGQGYGYTF. V usage is TRBV6-5 and J usage is TRBJ1-2; the table's D call of TRBD1 was not tested on the DNA. The CDR3 extends over 14 residues, inclusive of both ends. Germline CDR1 and CDR2: MNHEY and SVGAGI.

The rearrangement joins TRBV12-3 or TRBV12-4 to TRBJ1-2, with D unresolved. V lost 5 bases and J 4 bases, leaving 11 bases between the germline ends. The CDR3 is made up of 13 amino acids. In nucleotides, the CDR3 is TGTGCCAGCAGTCTTTTCGCCCCCTATGGCTACACCTTC. Amino acids: CASSLFAPYGYTF.

The chain has TRBV7-8 and TRBJ2-7; 10 bases map to TRBD2. V lost 3 bases, J lost 3 bases, and 5 bases stayed unmatched. CDR1 and CDR2 from the germline V gene are SGHVS and FQNEAQ. The CDR3 contains 15 residues. CDR3 sequence (DNA): TGTGCCAGCAGCTTCCTAGCGGGGGCACTCTACGAGCAGTACTTC. This translates into CASSFLAGALYEQYF.

The gene calls are TRBV6-4 and TRBJ1-4, with D perhaps matching TRBD1 (6 bases). This CDR3 has 14 residues. V lost 6 bases, J lost 8 bases, and 16 bases lay in between. In germline, CDR1 is MRHNA, CDR2 SNTAGT. CDR3 sequence: CASSPTGLQEKLFF. Here the CDR3 DNA reads TGTGCCAGCAGCCCGACAGGATTACAGGAAAAACTGTTTTTT.

V usage is TRBV25-1 and J usage is TRBJ1-6, with 7 positions matching TRBD1. The CDR3 extends over 13 amino acids. J was trimmed by 11 bases and V by 5 bases; bases with no gene match: 6. Germline V CDR1 and CDR2: MGHDK, SYGVNS. The CDR3 loop is CASSRQGSTPLHF. The DNA for the CDR3 is TGTGCCAGCAGTCGACAGGGTTCTACACCCCTCCACTTT.

Judged by abundance, this clonotype is medium-sized. The chain recombines TRBV7-2 with TRBJ1-6; 9 nucleotides line up with TRBD1. V dropped 5 bases and J dropped 14; count of bases not matched to a gene: 7. The CDR3 covers 13 residues. Germline loops: CDR1 SGHTA, CDR2 FQGNSA. CDR3: CASSPDRGDSLHF. The CDR3 nucleotides are TGTGCCAGCAGCCCCGACAGGGGGGATTCCCTCCACTTT.

This clonotype turned up a few times. Its ends do not fully match the called genes, so a read error is possible. The gene calls are TRBV5-8 and TRBJ2-7, with D possibly matching TRBD2 (6 bases). CDR3 length equals 12 residues. Germline CDR1 is SGHTS and CDR2 is YDEGEE. Written as DNA, the CDR3 is TGTGCCAGCAGATTGGGGGGTCACGAGCAGTACTTC. Protein product: CASRLGGHEQYF.

The chain has TRBV10-3 and TRBJ1-6; D uncertain. The CDR3 sequence is 12 residues long. Looked up from germline, CDR1 is ENHRY and CDR2 is SYGVKD. Trimming left V 6 bases short and J 5 bases short, with 5 bases between. The CDR3 reads CAIRRDNSPLHF. The CDR3 nucleotides are TGTGCCATCAGACGAGATAATTCACCCCTCCACTTT.

This clonotype was seen a handful of times. V gene TRBV15 combines with J gene TRBJ2-2; 7 nucleotides agree with TRBD1. Germline-derived CDR1 and CDR2 are LNHNV and YYDKDF (reference sequence). V shed 0 bases, J shed 2 bases, and the junction held 9 bases outside the gene matches. The length of the CDR3 is 18 residues. For the CDR3, the DNA is TGTGCCACCAGCAGAGATATAGTTGCAGGGGGTAACACCGGGGAGCTGTTTTTT. It translates to CATSRDIVAGGNTGELFF.

This clonotype was recorded once. The genes are TRBV12-3 or TRBV12-4 and TRBJ2-7, with TRBD2 identical over 8 bases. This CDR3 is 12 amino acids long. After removal of 5 bases from V and 7 bases from J, the junction contained 4 bases not matched to a gene. CDR3 nucleotides: TGTGCCAGCAGTCCGGGGGGGAGAGAGCAGTACTTC. It is translated as CASSPGGREQYF.